This T cell receptor (beta chain) derives from a study of T cells in Graves' hyperthyroidism and ophthalmopathy. Study conclusions and caveats: Blood held most thyroid clonotypes expanded above 0.001 frequency.

Diagnosing involved the use of clinical symptoms, serum thyroxine and TRAb, thyroid ultrasound and orbital computed tomography. This clonotype was seen many times. Its antigen is currently unknown. Germline V gene data show CDR1 as PRHDT and CDR2 as FYEKMQ (reference sequence). Trimming removed 5 bases from V and 1 base from J; junction bases left unmatched: 8. This CDR3 is 17 amino acids long. RNA transcripts gave rise to amplified TCR beta CDR3 regions. First-round RT-PCR of the TCR CDR3 relied on the HTBI primer set. TCRdb reanalysed the multiplex PCR reads using MiXCR and keeps one entry per CDR3 protein. The data hold around 540,000 distinct CDR3 sequences, with 16% observed a single time.

This receptor was taken from a woman aged 25 to 39 with Graves' ophthalmopathy. This chain joins TRBV13 and TRBJ2-3; 11 nucleotides match TRBD2. The sequenced sample was blood. The CDR3 spells CASSRGTSGAGTDTQYF. In DNA, the CDR3 is TGTGCCAGCAGCCGCGGGACTAGCGGAGCTGGCACAGATACGCAGTATTTT. The whole variable domain, remainder taken from reference TRBV13 and TRBJ2-3, is AAGVIQSPRHLIKEKRETATLKCYPIPRHDTVYWYQQGPGQDPQFLISFYEKMQSDKGSIPDRFSAQQFSDYHSELNMSSLELGDSALYFCASSRGTSGAGTDTQYFGPGTRLTVL.